The present entry profiles one T cell receptor (beta chain) with its context. There is no known antigen for this receptor. No much larger clone is present one base from it, and per-base qualities are unavailable. The sample originates from a study of vaccination and CD4 T cells after COVID-19 (dated by TCRdb to 2021 to 2024). A note on the overall study: Convalescent patients had a positive SARS-CoV-2 result on nasal swab PCR, and of these patients, fewer than ten had mild disease and one had severe disease. Six males and four females were included in the convalescent cohort, with two Hispanic individuals, seven Caucasians, two Asians and one multiracial person represented. Control cultures used a CEFX viral epitope pool as positive control, an HIV-1 Nef peptide pool as negative control, or no peptide. Participants got two doses of the Pfizer-BioNTech BNT162b2 vaccine (n=8) or two doses of the Moderna mRNA-1273 vaccine (n=2). Culture stimuli were overlapping spike peptide pools from SARS-CoV-2 and from the common cold coronaviruses HCoV-NL63, HCoV-OC43 and HCoV-229E. Post-COVID blood samples were collected from convalescent patients a median of around 100 days after diagnosis, with a range of roughly 35 to 180 days. Post-vaccine blood samples were obtained a median of approximately 74 days after the second vaccine dose, with a range of about 14 to 250 days. The spike-specific CD4+ TCR repertoire was compared before and after mRNA vaccination in over nine COVID-19 convalescent patients and several infection-naive healthy vaccine recipients. General study outcomes and caveats: The median number of SARS-CoV-2-reactive clonotypes rose from around 20 after infection to about 40 after vaccination, but the change was not significant. In convalescent patients, a median around 85% of post-vaccine SARS-CoV-2-reactive clones were detected only after vaccination, and vaccine-specific priming was suggested by this finding. In convalescent patients, nearly all vaccine-specific clones (304 of 307) were found to be mono-reactive for SARS-CoV-2 spike rather than cross-reactive with common cold coronaviruses. The number of convalescent patients in the study was relatively small, and the study did not examine early timepoints following natural infection.

The library was built by means of PCR. DNA from cultured CD4+ T cells was subjected to TCR sequencing with the Oncomine TCR Beta short-read assay at the Johns Hopkins FTIC core. Genomic DNA was extracted from the cultured CD4+ T cells with the QIAamp micro DNA kit. Oncomine TCR Beta libraries from cultured CD4+ T cells were pooled using unique dual indexes and sequenced on an Illumina iSeq 100. Per the authors' processing: Non-productive sequences were removed, and CDR3s not starting with C, not ending with F or W, or shorter than 7 amino acids were discarded. The MANAFEST web application was used to identify antigen-specific clonotypes by comparing peptide-stimulated wells against reference wells and other culture wells. To be called positive, a clone needed an FDR below 0.05, an odds ratio above 5, and a productive frequency above 0.1% in at least two of three replicate wells. A clonotype was classed as cross-reactive if the clonotype showed significant expansion both in SARS-CoV-2 spike wells and in at least one common cold coronavirus spike condition. CDR3 homology was assessed with Levenshtein distances (stringdist) and unrooted phylogenetic trees (ape) in R version 3.6.1. Using fastp trimming at Q25 and MiXCR clonotype assembly, TCRdb reanalyzed the public sequencing data and kept in-frame beta chains. All rows with the same CDR3 protein become a single entry with the most common DNA and genes. The V and J calls and clone size come from TCRdb's table, not from the authors' own analysis. The sample yields approximately 13,000 distinct CDR3 sequences; 55% were counted once. Of the sample, approximately 16% is held by the ten largest clones.

The sample's treatment or condition label is to be understood as: roughly 11-day PBMC culture with coronavirus spike peptide pools or control peptides (ViraFEST assay). The study used the ViraFEST assay, which expanded antigen-specific T cells with peptide pools and then identified expanded clonotypes by TCR sequencing. The convalescent patients' positive SARS-CoV-2 PCR tests fell between March and December 2020, which was before the Alpha, Beta and Delta variants emerged in the United States. PBMCs were cultured at approximately 2 million per well in IMDM supplemented with approximately 5.3% human AB serum and 8.5 to 10 IU/ml IL-2, with roughly 9.5 ug/ml peptide pools added. On days 3 and 7, half of the culture medium was replaced with fresh IL-2-containing medium. CD4+ T cells were isolated after 10 days of culture through negative selection using the EasySep CD4+ T cell isolation kit. PBMCs were separated from whole blood using Ficoll-Paque Plus gradient centrifugation and then either used fresh or cryopreserved at -140C. Triplicate wells were generally used for each culture condition.

Looking up the germline V gene yields CDR1 SGHAT and CDR2 FQNNGV. Germline trimming amounts to 4 bases on V and 1 base on J, with 7 as the count of junction bases outside the gene matches. From its cysteine to its phenylalanine, the CDR3 spans 16 amino acids. Just CDR3 DNA is preserved here, 48 bases in frame from base 1. The V gene is TRBV11-2 and the J gene is TRBJ2-3; 8 bases in between match TRBD2. The receptor's source is a human donor who had recovered from COVID-19. Material for sequencing was CD4+ T cells from blood, cultured in vitro. The CDR3: CASSSLSAGGTDTQYF. The base sequence is TGTGCCAGCAGCTCACTATCAGCGGGAGGCACAGATACGCAGTATTTT.